These T cell receptor beta chains were read from a single sample in a study of blood T cell repertoires in COVID-19. The repertoire was sequenced with immunoSEQ multiplex PCR; TCRdb's copy has only in-frame clones and lacks some. The sample carries more than 300,000 clones, about 83% recorded once. Sequencing was carried out using peripheral blood. Source of these receptors: a woman aged 50 to 60 with acute or convalescent COVID-19. Each CDR3 is given without its conserved first and last residue.

AWSLDSATNEKLF,TRBV30,TRBJ1-4
ASRADYGYT,TRBV27,TRBJ1-2
AWMTGPSSGANVLT,TRBV30,TRBJ2-6
ATTYTLVAPLH,TRBV15,TRBJ1-6
SASNRGSGNTIY,TRBV20-1,TRBJ1-3
ASRELRLLGTEAF,TRBV6-5,TRBJ1-1
ASSIWGETQAF,TRBV19,TRBJ1-1
ASIRQGETEAF,TRBV6-6,TRBJ1-1
ASSQEAGALNRAAF,TRBV4-1,TRBJ1-1
ASSLDLSGNTIY,TRBV5-5,TRBJ1-3
ASSGESSYNSPLH,TRBV2,TRBJ1-6
ASSPTRAPNEKLF,TRBV18,TRBJ1-4
ASSTFGQNTEAF,TRBV5-6,TRBJ1-1
ASSRKGDPNQPQH,TRBV7-2,TRBJ1-5
ASSASGSKLFTF,TRBV2,TRBJ2-1
AISESKLAFDEQF,TRBV10-3,TRBJ2-1
ASSLTGTSNTEAF,TRBV5-1,TRBJ1-1
ASSLKFAGGTEAF,TRBV7-8,TRBJ1-1
ASSLATSGTWDEQF,TRBV11-3,TRBJ2-1
ASSDTGKSPLH,TRBV9,TRBJ1-6
AWSVPRLAGGQQY,TRBV30,TRBJ2-7
ATSGSGDSGNTIY,TRBV24-1,TRBJ1-3
ASSYYSAGGTYGYT,TRBV6-5,TRBJ1-2
ASMSDTDTQY,TRBV2,TRBJ2-3
AISEPPETGDEKLF,TRBV10-3,TRBJ1-4
SAIQDNGYT,TRBV20-1,TRBJ1-2
ASSPGVGGSPLH,TRBV18,TRBJ1-6
ASSLGQGATGELF,TRBV13,TRBJ2-2